This TCR beta chain came from a study of T cells after posttransplantation cyclophosphamide. The method was immunoSEQ multiplex PCR; TCRdb's version includes in-frame clones alone and lacks a portion of them. Of 25,000 to 40,000 clones listed, about 91% are singletons. J lost 2 bases, V lost 0 bases, and 6 bases had no gene match. CDR1 is SGDLS, CDR2 YYNGEE, per germline. The CDR3 runs 17 residues. Cells defined as naive were viable CD3+CD4+ or CD3+CD8+ and CCR7+CD45RA+CD45RO-CD95-CD27+CD28+. This receptor was obtained from a man under 40 in good health and a related stem cell transplant donor. This rearrangement joins TRBV9 to TRBJ2-2; TRBD2 matches 8 bases. The sequenced sample consisted of naive CD4+ T cells sorted from blood. This chain's CDR3 is CASSVGPAGANTGELFF. The CDR3 nucleotides are TGTGCCAGCAGCGTAGGGCCAGCGGGGGCTAACACCGGGGAGCTGTTTTTT.